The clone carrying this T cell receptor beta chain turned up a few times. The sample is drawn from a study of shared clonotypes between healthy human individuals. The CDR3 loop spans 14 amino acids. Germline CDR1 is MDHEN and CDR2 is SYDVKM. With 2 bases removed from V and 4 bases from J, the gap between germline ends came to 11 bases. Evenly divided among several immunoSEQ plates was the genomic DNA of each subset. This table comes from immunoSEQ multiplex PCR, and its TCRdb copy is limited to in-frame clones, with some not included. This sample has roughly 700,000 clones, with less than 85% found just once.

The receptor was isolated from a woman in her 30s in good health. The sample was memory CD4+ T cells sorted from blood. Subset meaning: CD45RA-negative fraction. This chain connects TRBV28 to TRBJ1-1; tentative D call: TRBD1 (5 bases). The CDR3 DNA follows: TGTGCCAGCAGTTTAACGTCCAGGGCCACTGAAGCTTTCTTT. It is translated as CASSLTSRATEAFF.